This T cell receptor beta chain was profiled in a study of Ad26.COV2.S vaccination and SARS-CoV-2 variants. Findings of the study overall: Measures of TCR breadth and depth may have fallen short of total T cell responses.

Regarding this clone: As yet, its antigen is unknown.

V gave up 3 bases and J gave up 7 bases, with 10 bases separating them. Germline V gene data show CDR1 as SGHDT and CDR2 as YYEEEE. The CDR3 runs to 12 residues. Repertoires were generated with immunoSEQ multiplex PCR, while TCRdb's copy carries only in-frame clones and drops some. The sample holds about 680,000 clones, 80% to 90% seen once. Treatment denoted: around 19 received Ad26.COV2.S at low or high dose, single or two shots; five or six received placebo; per-sample allocation not given. Samples came from day 63 after the first vaccine or placebo injection. This chain uses TRBV5-6 with TRBJ1-2; no clear D gene. The receptor was derived from a person aged 18 to 59 who received the Ad26.COV2.S COVID-19 vaccine or a placebo. This material consisted of peripheral blood, taken in a trial of Ad26.COV2.S vaccine versus placebo. The CDR3 spells CASSSSYSGYTF. The CDR3, as DNA: TGTGCCAGCAGCTCGAGTTACTCTGGCTACACCTTC. Filled out from reference TRBV5-6 and TRBJ1-2, the complete variable domain reads DAGVTQSPTHLIKTRGQQVTLRCSPKSGHDTVSWYQQALGQGPQFIFQYYEEEERQRGNFPDRFSGHQFPNYSSELNVNALLLGDSALYLCASSSSYSGYTFGSGTRLTVV.